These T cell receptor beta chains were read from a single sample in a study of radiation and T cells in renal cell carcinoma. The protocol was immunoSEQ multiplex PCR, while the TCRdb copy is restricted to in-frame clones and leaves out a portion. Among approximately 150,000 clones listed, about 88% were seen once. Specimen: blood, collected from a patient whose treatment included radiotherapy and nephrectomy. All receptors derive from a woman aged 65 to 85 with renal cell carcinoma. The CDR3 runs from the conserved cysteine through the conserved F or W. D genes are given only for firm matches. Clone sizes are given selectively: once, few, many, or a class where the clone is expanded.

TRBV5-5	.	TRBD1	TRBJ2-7	CASSHGQGVYEQYF	TGTGCCAGCAGCCATGGACAGGGTGTGTACGAGCAGTACTTC
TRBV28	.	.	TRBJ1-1	CASSLLSRHTEAFF	TGTGCCAGCAGTTTATTAAGCAGACACACTGAAGCTTTCTTT
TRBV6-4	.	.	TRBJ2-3	CASSPLPGRIGHTDTQYF	TGTGCCAGCAGTCCCTTACCGGGGAGAATTGGGCACACAGATACGCAGTATTTT
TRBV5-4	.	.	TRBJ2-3	CASSLAPPDTQYF	TGTGCCAGCAGCTTGGCCCCACCGGATACGCAGTATTTT
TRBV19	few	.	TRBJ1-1	CASSISLRGRTEAFF	TGTGCCAGTAGTATATCATTGAGGGGGAGAACTGAAGCTTTCTTT
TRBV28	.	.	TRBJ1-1	CASSTSHAGANTEAFF	TGTGCCAGCAGTACTTCTCATGCGGGTGCGAACACTGAAGCTTTCTTT
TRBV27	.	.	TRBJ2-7	CASSLSSGGRGWHEQYF	TGTGCCAGCAGTTTATCAAGTGGAGGCAGGGGTTGGCACGAGCAGTACTTC
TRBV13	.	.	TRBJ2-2	CASSLGVRVNTGELFF	TGTGCCAGCAGCTTAGGCGTCAGGGTGAACACCGGGGAGCTGTTTTTT
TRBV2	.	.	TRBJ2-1	CASSDRRAYNEQFF	TGTGCCAGCAGTGACCGGCGGGCTTACAATGAGCAGTTCTTC
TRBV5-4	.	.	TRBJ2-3	CASSLASSADTQYF	TGTGCCAGCAGCTTGGCTAGCTCCGCAGATACGCAGTATTTT
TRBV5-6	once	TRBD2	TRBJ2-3	CASSLGQRDTDTQYF	TGTGCCAGCAGCTTGGGTCAGCGGGACACAGATACGCAGTATTTT
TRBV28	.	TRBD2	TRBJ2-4	CASSFLAGGAKNIQYF	TGTGCCAGCAGTTTTTTAGCGGGGGGAGCCAAAAACATTCAGTACTTC
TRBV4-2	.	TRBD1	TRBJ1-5	CASSRQGEVQPQHF	TGTGCCAGCAGCCGACAGGGGGAGGTTCAGCCCCAGCATTTT
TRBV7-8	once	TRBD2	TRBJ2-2	CASSLSGGSNTGELFF	TGTGCCAGCAGCTTAAGCGGGGGGTCGAACACCGGGGAGCTGTTTTTT
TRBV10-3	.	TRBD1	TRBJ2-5	CAIRGTAFQETQYF	TGTGCCATCAGGGGGACAGCCTTCCAAGAGACCCAGTACTTC
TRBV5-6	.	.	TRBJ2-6	CASSFAAGMSGANVLTF	TGTGCCAGCAGCTTTGCGGCCGGGATGTCTGGGGCCAACGTCCTGACTTTC
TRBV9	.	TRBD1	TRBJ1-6	CASSAGQVPSPLHF	TGTGCCAGCAGCGCGGGACAGGTTCCTTCACCCCTCCACTTT
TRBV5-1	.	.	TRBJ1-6	CASSPGGSSYNSPLHF	TGCGCCAGCAGCCCGGGAGGTAGCTCCTATAATTCACCCCTCCACTTT
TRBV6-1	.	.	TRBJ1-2	CASSESVYGYTF	TGTGCCAGCAGTGAATCTGTCTATGGCTACACCTTC
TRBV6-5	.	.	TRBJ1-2	CASSYRGVLSYGYTF	TGTGCCAGCAGTTACCGAGGGGTCCTATCCTATGGCTACACCTTC
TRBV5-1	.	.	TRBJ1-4	CASSLAGGRNEKLFF	TGCGCCAGCAGCTTGGCCGGGGGGCGTAATGAAAAACTGTTTTTT
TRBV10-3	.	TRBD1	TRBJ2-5	CAISGTGGKETQYF	TGTGCCATCAGTGGGACAGGGGGTAAAGAGACCCAGTACTTC
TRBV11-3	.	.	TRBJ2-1	CASSLDGRNYNEQFF	TGTGCCAGCAGCTTAGATGGACGTAACTACAATGAGCAGTTCTTC
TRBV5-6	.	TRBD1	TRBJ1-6	CASTLDTYRGRGSPLHF	TGTGCCAGCACCCTGGACACCTACAGGGGGCGCGGATCACCCCTCCACTTT
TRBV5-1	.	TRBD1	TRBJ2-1	CASSFSGQGDNEQFF	TGCGCCAGCAGCTTCTCGGGCCAGGGGGACAATGAGCAGTTCTTC
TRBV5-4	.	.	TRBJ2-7	CASSRAMERNYEQYF	TGTGCCAGCAGCCGAGCAATGGAACGCAACTACGAGCAGTACTTC
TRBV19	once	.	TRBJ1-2	CATNIAPRYGYTF	TGTGCCACCAACATCGCGCCGCGCTATGGCTACACCTTC
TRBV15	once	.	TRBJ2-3	CATSSFRTVSTDTQYF	TGTGCCACCAGCAGCTTCCGGACAGTGAGCACAGATACGCAGTATTTT
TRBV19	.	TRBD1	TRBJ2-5	CASSMTGGGETQYF	TGTGCCAGTAGTATGACAGGGGGCGGAGAGACCCAGTACTTC
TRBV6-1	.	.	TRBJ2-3	CASRFRDTQYF	TGTGCCAGCAGATTTAGAGATACGCAGTATTTT
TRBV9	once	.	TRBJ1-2	CASSVETAYGYTF	TGTGCCAGCAGCGTAGAAACCGCCTATGGCTACACCTTC
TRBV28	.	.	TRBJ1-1	CATTGNTEAFF	TGTGCCACGACAGGGAACACTGAAGCTTTCTTT
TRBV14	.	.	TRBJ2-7	CASSQPGRSASSYEQYF	TGTGCCAGCAGCCAACCTGGACGGTCCGCTAGCTCCTACGAGCAGTACTTC
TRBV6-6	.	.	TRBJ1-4	CASSTRASEKLFF	TGTGCCAGCAGTACCAGGGCGAGTGAAAAACTGTTTTTT
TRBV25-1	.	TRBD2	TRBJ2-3	CASSPGGVSDTQYF	TGTGCCAGCAGCCCGGGGGGTGTTTCAGATACGCAGTATTTT
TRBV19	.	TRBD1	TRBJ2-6	CASSIRAGGTGANVLTF	TGTGCCAGTAGTATAAGGGCAGGGGGCACTGGGGCCAACGTCCTGACTTTC
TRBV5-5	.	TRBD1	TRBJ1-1	CASIGGTAQMNTEAFF	TGTGCCAGCATCGGGGGGACAGCCCAAATGAACACTGAAGCTTTCTTT